Below are 13 T cell receptor beta chains sequenced from a single sample in a study of T cell repertoires in cytomegalovirus infection. TCRdb reanalysed the reads using MiXCR and keeps one entry per CDR3 protein. In the table there are some 150,000 distinct CDR3 sequences, 5% to 6.5% of which are singletons. The sequenced sample was PBMCs. The receptor set was obtained from a human donor in good health (CMV status not recorded). Some clones in this sample may be carry-over from other donors' samples.

This clonotype was detected ten times or more. The chain carries TRBV28 and TRBJ2-6; possibly TRBD1 for D (6 bases). Trimming cost V 4 bases and J 2 bases, with 15 bases left between them. From germline, CDR1 is MDHEN and CDR2 SYDVKM. The CDR3 length is 17 residues. In DNA form, the CDR3 reads TGTGCCAGCAGTTCCAAACGACAGGCCCCTGGGGCCAACGTCCTGACTTTC. As protein: CASSSKRQAPGANVLTF.

In its sample, this clonotype was seen a few times. The chain employs TRBV3-1 and TRBJ1-2, with D perhaps TRBD1 (6 bases). The CDR3 sequence is 12 residues long. Trimming removed 4 bases from V and 7 bases from J, with 10 bases in between. Looked up from germline, CDR1 is LGHDT and CDR2 is YNNKEL (reference sequence). The CDR3 DNA is TGTGCCAGCAGCCCGCAGGGGTTTGGCTACACCTTC. Protein: CASSPQGFGYTF. Drawing the rest from reference TRBV3-1 and TRBJ1-2, the complete variable domain is DTAVSQTPKYLVTQMGNDKSIKCEQNLGHDTMYWYKQDSKKFLKIMFSYNNKELIINETVPNRFSPKSPDKAHLNLHINSLELGDSAVYFCASSPQGFGYTFGSGTRLTVV.

This clonotype was seen repeatedly, ten times or more. The J gene is TRBJ1-1, the V gene TRBV6-5; D not certain. Looked up from germline, CDR1 is MNHEY and CDR2 is SVGAGI. V lost 10 bases and J lost 5, with 17 bases in between. The length of the CDR3 is 13 residues. The CDR3 nucleotides read TGTGCCACCGCGTCTCCCGGGCGAACTGAAGCTTTCTTT. This encodes CATASPGRTEAFF.

This clonotype was found many times. CDR3 coding DNA: TGTGCCAGCAGCTTAGGGTCTTCAGGGACAGGTCGTTATGGCTACACCTTC. The encoded protein is CASSLGSSGTGRYGYTF. The J gene is TRBJ1-2, the V gene TRBV7-2; 8 nucleotides align to TRBD1. The ends lost 1 base at V and 5 bases at J; junction bases unmatched: 12. The CDR3 has 17 residues. Germline V gene sequence: CDR1 SGHTA, CDR2 FQGNSA. Complete variable domain (other parts from reference TRBV7-2 and TRBJ1-2): GAGVSQSPSNKVTEKGKDVELRCDPISGHTALYWYRQSLGQGLEFLIYFQGNSAPDKSGLPSDRFSAERTGGSVSTLTIQRTQQEDSAVYLCASSLGSSGTGRYGYTFGSGTRLTVV.

The chain couples TRBV5-1 to TRBJ1-1, with D unresolved. Trimming removed 0 bases from V and 5 bases from J, with 11 bases in between. CDR3 length: 14 residues. Germline values: CDR1 SGHRS, CDR2 YFSETQ. As DNA, the CDR3 is TGCGCCAGCAGCTTGGAGGGTCAGAAAACTGAAGCTTTCTTT. It encodes CASSLEGQKTEAFF.

This clonotype was counted between two and nine times. The chain uses TRBV20-1 and TRBJ2-3; 9 bases fit TRBD2. CDR1 and CDR2 from the germline V gene are DFQATT and SNEGSKA (reference sequence). The CDR3 contains 16 residues. The J segment lost 2 bases and the V segment lost 6 bases, leaving 12 bases of the junction unmatched. In DNA form, the CDR3 reads TGCAGTGCCGCCGCCCCTCTAGCGGGGAACACAGATACGCAGTATTTT. Its translation is CSAAAPLAGNTDTQYF.

The V gene is TRBV20-1, the J gene TRBJ2-1; 11 bases fit TRBD2. With 7 bases clipped from V and 7 bases from J, the junction kept 6 bases outside the gene matches. CDR1 is DFQATT and CDR2 is SNEGSKA in the germline V gene (reference sequence). The CDR3 is 13 amino acids. As DNA, the CDR3 is TGCAGTGTTGCTAGCGGGGGGACTAATGAGCAGTTCTTC. It yields the protein CSVASGGTNEQFF.

The CDR3 is CSANFAGGLPSEQFF. The CDR3 region has the DNA TGCAGTGCTAACTTCGCGGGGGGGCTTCCCAGTGAGCAGTTCTTC. The gene calls are TRBV20-1 and TRBJ2-1, with TRBD2 matching over 9 bases. The V and J ends lost 4 bases and 9 bases, in that order; junction bases with no gene match: 13. In germline, CDR1 is DFQATT, CDR2 SNEGSKA (reference sequence). The CDR3 has 15 amino acids.

This clonotype was counted ten times or more. The rearrangement joins TRBV7-9 to TRBJ1-1; 9 positions agree with TRBD1. Looked up from germline, CDR1 is SEHNR and CDR2 is FQNEAQ (reference sequence). V shed 5 bases, J shed 4 bases, and the junction held 11 bases outside the gene matches. The CDR3 runs to 16 residues. CDR3 loop: CASSRDRGWSSTEAFF. As DNA, the CDR3 is TGTGCCAGCAGCCGAGACAGGGGGTGGTCGAGCACTGAAGCTTTCTTT.

This clonotype was seen repeatedly, ten times or more. The chain couples TRBV19 to TRBJ2-7; tentatively, D is TRBD1 (5 bases). The V gene lost 6 bases and the J gene lost 2 bases, with 14 bases spanning the gap. The germline gives CDR1 LNHDA, CDR2 SQIVND (reference sequence). This CDR3 spans 14 amino acids. The CDR3 spells CASSLGTGTYEQYF. DNA for the CDR3: TGTGCCAGTAGCCTCGGAACAGGAACCTACGAGCAGTACTTC.

This clonotype was counted a few times. The chain links TRBV14 to TRBJ1-6; D is unclear. Trimming pared 7 bases from V and 9 bases from J, leaving 13 bases between. Germline V gene lookup returns CDR1 SGHDN and CDR2 FVKESK. The CDR3 is 13 amino acids. The CDR3 reads CASNRARGSPLHF. The CDR3 DNA reads as TGTGCCAGCAACCGGGCTCGGGGTTCACCCCTCCACTTT.

Points on this clonotype: A read error is possible here, since a much larger clone lies one base away. This chain uses TRBV2 with TRBJ2-7; D gene ambiguous. This CDR3 comprises 13 residues. Germline-derived CDR1 and CDR2 are SNHLY and FYNNEI. This CDR3 is CVSSEALSTEQYF. In DNA, the CDR3 is TGTGTCAGCAGTGAAGCGCTTAGTACCGAGCAGTACTTC.

This clonotype has just a few counts. The V gene is TRBV12-3 or TRBV12-4, the J gene TRBJ2-3; 9 bases are a match to TRBD2. CDR3 size: 16 residues. J was trimmed by 3 bases and V by 3 bases; bases with no gene match: 7. DNA of the CDR3: TGTGCCAGCAGTTTTGGCGGCGGGGGGGCAACAGATACGCAGTATTTT. It yields the protein CASSFGGGGATDTQYF.